Below, 5 T cell receptor beta chains from the same sample are listed, as sequenced in a study of identical twins. TCRdb re-called the 5' RACE reads with MiXCR, one entry per CDR3 protein. The profile shows approximately 190,000 distinct CDR3 sequences, about a sixth of them singletons. These data are also associated with another study on T cells expressing NK-cell markers.

Sequenced input: CD8+ T cells sorted from blood. The receptors here all came from a woman aged 18-35 years in good health.

This clonotype occurred many times. DNA for the CDR3: TGTGCCAGCACAGGGGCAGGGGGCGCCGGGGCCCAAGAGACCCAGTACTTC. Protein: CASTGAGGAGAQETQYF. This sequence joins TRBV7-9 and TRBJ2-5, with 8 bases lining up with TRBD1. Trimming cost V 7 bases and J 1 base; bases outside gene matches: 14. The CDR3 is 17 residues long. The V gene's germline CDR1 is SEHNR and CDR2 FQNEAQ (reference sequence).

The chain has TRBV5-1 and TRBJ2-1, with TRBD2 identical over 13 bases. The CDR3 loop spans 18 amino acids. CDR1 is SGHRS and CDR2 is YFSETQ in the germline V gene. V lost 2 bases and J lost 0; bases outside the gene matches: 5. The CDR3 DNA follows: TGCGCCAGCAGCTTACTAGCGGGAGGGTTTAGCTCCTACAATGAGCAGTTCTTC. It codes for CASSLLAGGFSSYNEQFF.

The V and J genes are TRBV29-1 and TRBJ2-7; 8 nucleotides match TRBD1. The CDR3 spans 11 residues. J gave up 6 bases and V 4 bases, and 2 bases lay outside the gene matches. Germline-derived CDR1 and CDR2 are SQVTM and ANQGSEA. The CDR3, as DNA: TGCAGCGTTGTTGGACAGGGCGAGCAGTACTTC. It specifies CSVVGQGEQYF.

The V call is TRBV2, the J call TRBJ2-3; the D gene could be TRBD1 or TRBD2 (5 bases each). Trimming took off 10 bases at V and 2 bases at J, with 19 bases between the two ends. The CDR3 has 15 amino acids. Germline lookup yields CDR1 SNHLY and CDR2 FYNNEI. CDR3 protein: CATQRGESTTDTQYF. DNA of the CDR3: TGTGCCACCCAGCGAGGGGAGTCCACCACAGATACGCAGTATTTT.

This clonotype was detected ten times or more. The chain is built from TRBV27 and TRBJ2-1; 7 positions match TRBD1. Losses at the gene ends were 5 bases for V and 8 bases for J; bases not matched to a gene: 6. This CDR3 comprises 13 residues. Germline V gene sequence: CDR1 MNHEY, CDR2 SMNVEV (reference sequence). The chain's CDR3 is CASSTNRGYEQFF. CDR3 DNA: TGTGCCAGCAGTACCAACAGGGGATATGAGCAGTTCTTC.